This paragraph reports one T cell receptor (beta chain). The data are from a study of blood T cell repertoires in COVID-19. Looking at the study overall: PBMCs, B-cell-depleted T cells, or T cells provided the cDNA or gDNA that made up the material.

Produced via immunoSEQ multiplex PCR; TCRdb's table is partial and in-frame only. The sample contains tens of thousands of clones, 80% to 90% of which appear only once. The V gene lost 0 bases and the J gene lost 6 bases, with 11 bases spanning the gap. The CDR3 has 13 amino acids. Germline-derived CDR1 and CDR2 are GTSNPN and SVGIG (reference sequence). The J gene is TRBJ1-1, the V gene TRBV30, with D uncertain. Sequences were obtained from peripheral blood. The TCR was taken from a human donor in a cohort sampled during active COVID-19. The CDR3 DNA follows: TGTGCCTGGAGTGTACTAGGTTGGGCTGAAGCTTTCTTT. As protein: CAWSVLGWAEAFF. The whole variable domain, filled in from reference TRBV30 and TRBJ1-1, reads SQTIHQWPATLVQPVGSPLSLECTVEGTSNPNLYWYRQAAGRGLQLLFYSVGIGQISSEVPQNLSASRPQDRQFILSSKKLLLSDSGFYLCAWSVLGWAEAFFGQGTRLTVV.